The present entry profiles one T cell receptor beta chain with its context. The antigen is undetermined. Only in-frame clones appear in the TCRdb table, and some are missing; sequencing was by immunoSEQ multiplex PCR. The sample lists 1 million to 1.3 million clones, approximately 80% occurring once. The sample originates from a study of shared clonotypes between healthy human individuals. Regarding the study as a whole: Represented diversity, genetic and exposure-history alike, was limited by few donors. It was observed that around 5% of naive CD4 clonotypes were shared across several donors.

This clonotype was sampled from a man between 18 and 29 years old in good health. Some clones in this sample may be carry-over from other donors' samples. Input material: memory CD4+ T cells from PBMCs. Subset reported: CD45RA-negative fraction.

The CDR3 is CASSLRDRAEKLFF. The DNA for the CDR3 is TGTGCCAGCAGCTTAAGGGACAGGGCTGAAAAACTGTTTTTT. This sequence joins TRBV7-9 and TRBJ1-4; 9 bases match TRBD1. Germline V gene lookup returns CDR1 SEHNR and CDR2 FQNEAQ (reference sequence). V was clipped by 2 bases and J by 7 bases; unmatched bases: 2. This CDR3 comprises 14 residues.